This entry lists 32 T cell receptor beta chains sequenced from one sample in a study of CD8 T cells in ankylosing spondylitis. TCRdb reanalysed the 5' RACE reads using MiXCR and keeps one entry per CDR3 protein. The table includes 250,000 or so distinct CDR3 sequences, 20% to 30% detected once. The sequenced sample was blood, either unsorted or a sorted T cell fraction (not recorded which). Every receptor here comes from a male donor with ankylosing spondylitis or in good health (not recorded which).

This clonotype was seen a handful of times. The chain has TRBV5-1 and TRBJ1-5, with D possibly being TRBD1 (6 bases). V lost 5 bases to trimming and J lost 7 bases, with 10 bases between them. CDR3 length: 12 amino acids. CDR1 SGHRS and CDR2 YFSETQ come from the germline V gene. CDR3 DNA sequence: TGCGCCAGCAGTGAGGGGGGGCAGCCCCAGCATTTT. This codes for CASSEGGQPQHF.

This clonotype appeared many times. The genes are TRBV28 and TRBJ2-7, with 9 positions matching TRBD1. The ends lost 8 bases at V and 2 bases at J; junction bases unmatched: 10. Germline V gives CDR1 MDHEN, CDR2 SYDVKM. The CDR3 has 15 residues. The CDR3: CASQRSGTGTYEQYF. CDR3 in DNA: TGTGCCAGCCAGAGGTCCGGGACAGGGACCTACGAGCAGTACTTC. Full variable domain (outside the CDR3, taken from reference TRBV28 and TRBJ2-7): DVKVTQSSRYLVKRTGEKVFLECVQDMDHENMFWYRQDPGLGLRLIYFSYDVKMKEKGDIPEGYSVSREKKERFSLILESASTNQTSMYLCASQRSGTGTYEQYFGPGTRLTVT.

The V and J genes are TRBV7-9 and TRBJ1-5; TRBD1 aligns across 8 bases. The CDR3 totals 16 residues. The V and J ends lost 5 bases and 5 bases, in that order; junction bases with no gene match: 11. Germline V gives CDR1 SEHNR, CDR2 FQNEAQ (reference sequence). The DNA for the CDR3 is TGTGCCAGCAGCCGCCAGTCCCGGGACAGGCATCAGCCCCAGCATTTT. Translated, it gives CASSRQSRDRHQPQHF.

The genes are TRBV15 and TRBJ2-3, with a weak D call TRBD2 (6 bases). The CDR3 covers 14 residues. CDR1 LNHNV and CDR2 YYDKDF come from the germline V gene (reference sequence). Trimming cost V 3 bases and J 8 bases, with 15 bases left between them. The CDR3 coding sequence is TGTGCCACCAGCAGTGATGGAGGGCGACGTACGCAGTATTTT. Translated: CATSSDGGRRTQYF.

The CDR3 DNA sequence: TGTGCCAGCAGTTCCGGACTAGCCTACGAGCAGTACTTC. It is translated as CASSSGLAYEQYF. The genes are TRBV27 and TRBJ2-7; 7 positions agree with TRBD2. Germline V gene data show CDR1 as MNHEY and CDR2 as SMNVEV (reference sequence). This CDR3 is 13 amino acids long. Unmatched junction bases numbered 2, after V lost 4 bases and J lost 2 bases.

Only a few counts were recorded for this clonotype. CDR3 amino acids: CASSLDRSADIQYF. In nucleotides, the CDR3 is TGTGCCAGCAGTTTAGACAGATCGGCGGACATTCAGTACTTC. This chain joins TRBV12-3 or TRBV12-4 and TRBJ2-4; D gene uncertain. The V end lost 1 base, the J end lost 8 bases, and 12 bases lay between the germline ends. CDR3 size: 14 residues.

This clonotype was seen a handful of times. The chain is built from TRBV6-1 and TRBJ2-7; tentative D call: TRBD1 (5 bases). CDR1 is MNHNS, CDR2 SASEGT, per germline. CDR3 length equals 14 residues. The V end was cut by 3 bases, the J end by 7 bases, with 16 bases between. The CDR3 nucleotides read TGTGCCAGCAGTGACTTTACAGGTGTGGGAGAGCAGTACTTC. This gives the protein CASSDFTGVGEQYF.

This clonotype was observed a handful of times. The chain carries TRBV20-1 and TRBJ2-5; D is perhaps TRBD1 (6 bases). This CDR3 contains 15 residues. Per germline, CDR1 DFQATT and CDR2 SNEGSKA (reference sequence). Trimming stripped 4 bases from V and 5 bases from J, with 20 bases between. The CDR3 DNA follows: TGCAGTGCTAACGGCGATGGACAGTTTTCGGAGACCCAGTACTTC. As protein: CSANGDGQFSETQYF.

Ten or more counts support this clonotype. V is TRBV29-1 and J is TRBJ1-3; D remains ambiguous. The length of the CDR3 is 14 residues. The V gene lost 6 bases and the J gene lost 4 bases, with 16 bases spanning the gap. Germline CDR1 SQVTM, CDR2 ANQGSEA. The chain's CDR3 is CSVNPDGVGNTIYF. The CDR3 nucleotides read TGCAGCGTAAACCCCGACGGGGTAGGAAACACCATATATTTT.

Ten or more counts support this clonotype. The chain uses TRBV28 and TRBJ2-7, with D uncertain. The CDR3 extends over 14 amino acids. V was trimmed by 5 bases and J by 2 bases, leaving 13 bases between them. The germline V gene has CDR1 MDHEN and CDR2 SYDVKM. The CDR3 protein is CASSEDRSPYEQYF. As DNA, the CDR3 is TGTGCCAGCAGTGAGGACCGTTCCCCCTACGAGCAGTACTTC.

The J gene is TRBJ2-7, the V gene TRBV20-1; TRBD1 aligns across 8 bases. Germline CDR1 is DFQATT and CDR2 is SNEGSKA (reference sequence). Losses at the gene ends were 2 bases for V and 4 bases for J; bases not matched to a gene: 1. The CDR3 covers 12 residues. The CDR3 loop reads CSARRTGYEQYF. CDR3 nucleotide sequence: TGCAGTGCTAGAAGGACAGGGTACGAGCAGTACTTC.

The genes are TRBV6-5 and TRBJ1-2, with 7 bases identical to TRBD1. CDR1 is MNHEY and CDR2 is SVGAGI in the germline V gene. V lost 3 bases, J lost 8 bases, and 18 bases stayed unmatched. This CDR3 has 17 residues. As DNA, the CDR3 is TGTGCCAGCAGTTATCCCTCCCCCGAGACAGGGAGCTCAGGCTACACCTTC. It specifies CASSYPSPETGSSGYTF.

This clonotype was counted at least ten times. The chain uses TRBV6-1 and TRBJ2-1, with TRBD1 identical over 7 bases. CDR3 length: 16 residues. The ends lost 6 bases at V and 0 bases at J; junction bases unmatched: 8. Germline V CDR1 and CDR2: MNHNS, SASEGT. This CDR3 reads CASSPDRRRSYNEQFF. CDR3 bases: TGTGCCAGCAGCCCGGACAGGCGACGCTCCTACAATGAGCAGTTCTTC.

This clonotype showed up many times. The gene calls are TRBV12-3 or TRBV12-4 and TRBJ2-7; 10 bases map to TRBD2. The CDR3 totals 15 residues. The junction had 4 bases not matched to a gene; V was cut back by 3 bases and J by 2 bases. CDR3 DNA sequence: TGTGCCAGCAGTTTCCGGACTAGCGGTGCCTACGAGCAGTACTTC. Its translation is CASSFRTSGAYEQYF.

This clonotype was seen repeatedly, ten times or more. The CDR3 region is CSAKPGGLTGELFF. CDR3 sequence (DNA): TGCAGTGCCAAACCGGGGGGTCTCACCGGGGAGCTGTTTTTT. V usage is TRBV20-1 and J usage is TRBJ2-2; TRBD2 agrees at 7 bases. Per germline, CDR1 DFQATT and CDR2 SNEGSKA (reference sequence). The junction had 8 bases not matched to a gene; V was cut back by 6 bases and J by 4 bases. There are 14 residues in the CDR3.

This clonotype was counted at least ten times. V is TRBV20-1 and J is TRBJ2-7; no reliable D call. In germline, CDR1 is DFQATT, CDR2 SNEGSKA (reference sequence). Trimming took 3 bases from V and 0 from J, leaving 12 bases between them. CDR3 length equals 14 residues. The CDR3 nucleotides read TGCAGTGCTAGTGGCTACTCCAGCTCCTACGAGCAGTACTTC. Amino acids: CSASGYSSSYEQYF.

This chain joins TRBV2 and TRBJ2-7, with D possibly matching TRBD1 (6 bases). The germline V and J ends were trimmed by 3 bases and 7 bases, with 13 bases remaining between them. The CDR3 has 13 residues. Germline CDR1 SNHLY, CDR2 FYNNEI. In DNA, the CDR3 is TGTGCCAGCAGTGACTCAGGGGCGAGAGAGCAGTACTTC. It yields the protein CASSDSGAREQYF. Variable domain in full (rest from reference TRBV2 and TRBJ2-7): EPEVTQTPSHQVTQMGQEVILRCVPISNHLYFYWYRQILGQKVEFLVSFYNNEISEKSEIFDDQFSVERPDGSNFTLKIRSTKLEDSAMYFCASSDSGAREQYFGPGTRLTVT.

There are many counts of this clonotype. The V and J genes are TRBV20-1 and TRBJ2-1; maybe TRBD1 (6 bases). Looked up from germline, CDR1 is DFQATT and CDR2 is SNEGSKA (reference sequence). The germline V and J ends were trimmed by 3 bases and 5 bases, with 14 bases remaining between them. CDR3 length: 14 residues. The CDR3 reads CSARRTDPNNEQFF. In nucleotides, the CDR3 is TGCAGTGCTAGGCGGACAGACCCAAACAATGAGCAGTTCTTC.

In this sample, this clonotype turned up many times. This sequence joins TRBV28 and TRBJ2-2, with D unclear. V lost 2 bases, J lost 5 bases, and 9 bases lay in between. From germline, CDR1 is MDHEN and CDR2 SYDVKM. The CDR3 runs to 14 residues. The CDR3 coding sequence is TGTGCCAGCAGTTTAATCTTGGGGACCGGGGAGCTGTTTTTT. Residues: CASSLILGTGELFF.

The chain joins TRBV10-3 to TRBJ2-6; maybe TRBD1 (6 bases). Germline loops: CDR1 ENHRY, CDR2 SYGVKD. The V gene lost 9 bases and the J gene lost 1 base, with 13 bases spanning the gap. The CDR3 consists of 15 residues. CDR3 sequence (DNA): TGTGCCATTTCCTACACAGGGTCTGGGGCCAACGTCCTGACTTTC. Residues: CAISYTGSGANVLTF.

This clonotype was counted many times. The chain couples TRBV6-5 to TRBJ1-1; TRBD1 matches at 7 bases. CDR3 length equals 11 residues. Per the germline V gene, CDR1 is MNHEY and CDR2 is SVGAGI. The junction had 2 bases not matched to a gene; V was cut back by 6 bases and J by 7 bases. Here the CDR3 reads CASSNRGEAFF. The CDR3 DNA sequence: TGTGCCAGCAGCAACAGGGGTGAAGCTTTCTTT.

The rearrangement links TRBV29-1 to TRBJ2-3; 9 nucleotides match TRBD2. V lost 5 bases to trimming and J lost 0 bases; unmatched junction nucleotides: 9. The CDR3 length is 16 residues. Germline assignment: CDR1 SQVTM and CDR2 ANQGSEA. CDR3 residues: CSVTWLAGRSTDTQYF. As DNA, the CDR3 is TGCAGCGTTACTTGGCTAGCGGGGCGCAGCACAGATACGCAGTATTTT.

The J gene is TRBJ2-7, the V gene TRBV6-1, with D possibly called TRBD1 or TRBD2 (5 bases each). The CDR3 contains 15 residues. The germline V gene encodes CDR1 MNHNS and CDR2 SASEGT. Deletions cut 2 bases from V and 3 bases from J, with 14 bases between. The CDR3 nucleotides are TGTGCCAGCAGTGAATGGGGGAGCGGTGACTACGAGCAGTACTTC. Residues: CASSEWGSGDYEQYF.

This clonotype occurred once. The chain uses TRBV5-5 and TRBJ2-7; D tentatively fits TRBD1 or TRBD2 (5 bases each). CDR3 length: 13 amino acids. Germline V CDR1 and CDR2: SGHKS, YYEKEE (reference sequence). V was trimmed by 4 bases and J by 6 bases, leaving 14 bases between them. In DNA form, the CDR3 reads TGTGCCAGCAGCCGATTTGCGAGGGGCGAGCAGTACTTC. This gives the protein CASSRFARGEQYF.

This clonotype was seen only once. V usage is TRBV5-6 and J usage is TRBJ2-5; D gene uncertain. From germline, CDR1 is SGHDT and CDR2 YYEEEE. V shed 2 bases and J shed 5 bases, with 19 bases lying between them. The CDR3 length is 16 residues. The CDR3 DNA is TGTGCCAGCAGCTTCGGAGTGGGCTTCGGGCTGGAGACCCAGTACTTC. This gives the protein CASSFGVGFGLETQYF.

This chain connects TRBV6-5 to TRBJ2-7; a weak D match, TRBD1 (6 bases). The CDR3 runs to 15 residues. Trimming took off 2 bases at V and 2 bases at J, with 13 bases between the two ends. The germline gives CDR1 MNHEY, CDR2 SVGAGI. The CDR3 DNA is TGTGCCAGCAGTTACCAGGGGACGGGGACCTACGAGCAGTACTTC. This encodes CASSYQGTGTYEQYF.

V gene TRBV20-1 combines with J gene TRBJ2-6; D ambiguous. Trimming shortened V by 4 bases and J by 2 bases, and 6 bases separated the two germline ends. This CDR3 region has 13 residues. Per the germline V gene, CDR1 is DFQATT and CDR2 is SNEGSKA (reference sequence). This chain's CDR3 is CSANSPGANVLTF. DNA of the CDR3: TGCAGTGCTAACAGTCCTGGGGCCAACGTCCTGACTTTC.

This chain joins TRBV5-1 and TRBJ1-2; TRBD1 aligns across 9 bases. Germline V gene data show CDR1 as SGHRS and CDR2 as YFSETQ. The CDR3 sequence is 15 residues long. The V and J ends lost 4 bases and 8 bases, in that order; junction bases with no gene match: 12. As DNA, the CDR3 is TGCGCCAGCAGCCCTAGCACTACAGGGGGCGTAGGCTACACCTTC. Amino acids: CASSPSTTGGVGYTF.

This sequence joins TRBV19 and TRBJ2-3; a weak D match, TRBD2 (6 bases). The germline V gene encodes CDR1 LNHDA and CDR2 SQIVND (reference sequence). This CDR3 has 17 amino acids. Trimming removed 11 bases from V and 1 base from J, with 25 bases in between. CDR3 residues: CAPQSGRGLGGTDTQYF. CDR3 bases: TGTGCCCCTCAATCGGGACGGGGACTTGGGGGCACAGATACGCAGTATTTT.

The rearrangement links TRBV20-1 to TRBJ1-6; weak D call: TRBD1 (5 bases). The ends were cut back, 6 bases at V and 5 bases at J, with 20 bases in the middle. This CDR3 spans 16 amino acids. The V gene's germline CDR1 is DFQATT and CDR2 SNEGSKA (reference sequence). CDR3 protein: CSASEANRGNNSPLHF. In DNA, the CDR3 is TGCAGTGCCTCTGAGGCAAACCGGGGCAATAATTCACCCCTCCACTTT.

This clonotype has just a few counts. The chain couples TRBV20-1 to TRBJ2-6; D is possibly TRBD2 (6 bases). Per germline, CDR1 DFQATT and CDR2 SNEGSKA (reference sequence). Trimming pared 5 bases from V and 0 bases from J, leaving 14 bases between. This CDR3 is 16 amino acids long. CDR3 nucleotides: TGCAGTGCTCCCCGGGACTTCAACTCTGGGGCCAACGTCCTGACTTTC. Its translation is CSAPRDFNSGANVLTF.

Notes on this clonotype: Germline is not matched at one junction end, which may reflect a read error. The chain combines TRBV12-3 or TRBV12-4 with TRBJ2-7; a possible D gene is TRBD1 (6 bases). The CDR3 consists of 13 residues. CDR3 sequence: CASSLSTGSEQYF. The CDR3 nucleotides are TGTGCCAGCAGTTTGTCTACAGGGTCCGAGCAGTATTTC.